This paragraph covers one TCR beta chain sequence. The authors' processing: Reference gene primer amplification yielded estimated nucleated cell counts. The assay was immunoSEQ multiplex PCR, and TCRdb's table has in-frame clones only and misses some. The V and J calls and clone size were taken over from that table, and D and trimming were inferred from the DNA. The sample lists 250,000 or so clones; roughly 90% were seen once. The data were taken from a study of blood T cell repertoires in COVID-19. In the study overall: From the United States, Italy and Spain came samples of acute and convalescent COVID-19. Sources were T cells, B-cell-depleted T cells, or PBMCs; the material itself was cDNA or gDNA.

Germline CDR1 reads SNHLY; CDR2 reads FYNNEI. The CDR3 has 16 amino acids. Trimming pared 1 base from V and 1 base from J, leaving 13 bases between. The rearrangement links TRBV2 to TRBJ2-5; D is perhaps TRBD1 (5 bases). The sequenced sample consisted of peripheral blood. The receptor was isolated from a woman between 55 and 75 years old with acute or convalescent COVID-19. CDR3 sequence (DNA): TGTGCCAGCAGTGAAGAGGTAGGGGCGTTCCAAGAGACCCAGTACTTC. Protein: CASSEEVGAFQETQYF.